This T cell receptor beta chain was sequenced during a study of T cell repertoires in cytomegalovirus infection. Looking at the study overall: It can be stated that public TCR beta signatures indicated CMV infection as well as a matching HLA type.

The study's findings and limits: Dominant in the ex vivo response were TCR beta clonotypes restricted by HLA-C and specific for CMV. Cumulated frequencies of public TCR beta families served to identify carriers of CMV plus the relevant HLA.

Unmatched junction bases numbered 7, after V lost 1 base and J lost 10 bases. Germline V gene lookup returns CDR1 DFQATT and CDR2 SNEGSKA (reference sequence). This CDR3 spans 14 amino acids. TCRdb independently ran MiXCR on the reads; one entry per CDR3 protein. Among about 130,000 distinct CDR3 sequences listed, approximately 8.8% were seen once. In this sample, this clonotype turned up a few times. Its specificity is unknown. This TCR was sampled from a human donor in good health (CMV status not recorded). Some clones in this sample may be carry-over from other donors' samples. The chain employs TRBV20-1 and TRBJ2-1; 10 positions match TRBD2. The source material was PBMCs. As DNA, the CDR3 is TGCAGTGCTAGAGGCCTAGCGGGGGTAGGGGAGCAGTTCTTC. This translates into CSARGLAGVGEQFF.